A single sample gave rise to the 14 T cell receptor beta chains below, sequenced in a study of T cells in Graves' hyperthyroidism and ophthalmopathy. RNA transcripts yielded amplified TCR beta CDR3 regions. During a first-round RT-PCR of the TCR CDR3, the HTBI primer set was used. Using its own MiXCR run on the multiplex PCR reads, TCRdb lists one record per CDR3 protein. The sample lists a few hundred thousand distinct CDR3 sequences, approximately 21% occurring once. The sequencing input was blood. Receptor source: a young man with Graves' ophthalmopathy.

In its sample, this clonotype was seen many times. The V and J genes are TRBV11-2 and TRBJ2-5, with 7 bases aligning to TRBD2. V lost 3 bases and J lost 5; bases outside the gene matches: 9. Germline V gene data show CDR1 as SGHAT and CDR2 as FQNNGV. The CDR3 contains 15 residues. The CDR3: CASSFGGGPGETQYF. The DNA of the CDR3 is TGTGCCAGCAGCTTTGGGGGAGGGCCTGGGGAGACCCAGTACTTC.

The genes are TRBV12-3 or TRBV12-4 and TRBJ1-1, with D perhaps matching TRBD1 (6 bases). The CDR3 length is 17 residues. V was pared by 3 bases and J by 4 bases, with 21 bases between. CDR3 sequence: CASSLRGGRGVSTEAFF. The CDR3, as DNA: TGTGCCAGCAGTTTGAGGGGGGGGAGGGGGGTGAGCACTGAAGCTTTCTTT.

This CDR3 reads CSASGGNQPQHF. Here the CDR3 DNA reads TGCAGTGCTTCCGGGGGCAATCAGCCCCAGCATTTT. The genes are TRBV20-1 and TRBJ1-5; D is undetermined. This CDR3 spans 12 amino acids. Trimming left V 5 bases short and J 2 bases short, with 7 bases between. Germline V gives CDR1 DFQATT, CDR2 SNEGSKA (reference sequence).

This clonotype was seen many times. V gene TRBV20-1 combines with J gene TRBJ1-1; a possible D gene is TRBD1 (6 bases). Germline-derived CDR1 and CDR2 are DFQATT and SNEGSKA (reference sequence). CDR3 length: 14 amino acids. V lost 2 bases to trimming and J lost 2 bases, with 12 bases between them. As DNA, the CDR3 is TGCAGTGCTAGATTGATAGGGGGTAACACTGAAGCTTTCTTT. This translates into CSARLIGGNTEAFF.

This clonotype was seen ten or more times. V usage is TRBV13 and J usage is TRBJ2-5, with D tentatively TRBD2 (6 bases). Trimming took off 2 bases at V and 4 bases at J, with 11 bases between the two ends. Looked up from germline, CDR1 is PRHDT and CDR2 is FYEKMQ (reference sequence). This CDR3 is 14 amino acids long. Here the CDR3 reads CASSLNRERETQYF. The DNA for the CDR3 is TGTGCCAGCAGCTTAAATCGGGAGCGAGAGACCCAGTACTTC.

Comments on this clonotype: The junction and the germline gene differ at one end; a read error may be behind it. The rearrangement joins TRBV5-1 to TRBJ2-7, with TRBD2 identical over 10 bases. From germline, CDR1 is SGHRS and CDR2 YFSETQ. The CDR3 has 13 amino acids. CDR3 in amino acids: CASGLAEFYEQYF. CDR3 in DNA: TGTGCCAGCGGACTAGCGGAGTTCTACGAGCAGTACTTC.

The chain has TRBV20-1 and TRBJ2-5; maybe TRBD2 (7 bases). CDR1 and CDR2 from the germline V gene are DFQATT and SNEGSKA (reference sequence). The CDR3 length is 14 residues. V was cut by 1 base and J by 5 bases, with 14 bases left in between. CDR3 sequence: CSARGEGEIETQYF. The CDR3 nucleotides read TGCAGTGCTAGAGGGGAGGGGGAGATCGAGACCCAGTACTTC.

The V call is TRBV28, the J call TRBJ1-2; a weak D match, TRBD1 (5 bases). There are 13 residues in the CDR3. CDR1 MDHEN and CDR2 SYDVKM come from the germline V gene. Deletions cut 9 bases from V and 4 bases from J, with 15 bases between. CDR3 amino acids: CASTRTTFYGYTF. Written as DNA, the CDR3 is TGTGCCAGTACGAGGACAACGTTCTATGGCTACACCTTC.

This sequence joins TRBV20-1 and TRBJ2-1, with D perhaps matching TRBD2 (5 bases). V was shortened by 1 base and J by 1 base, with 11 bases between the two germline ends. CDR3 length: 15 residues. CDR1 is DFQATT and CDR2 is SNEGSKA in the germline V gene (reference sequence). This CDR3 reads CSARGRRSSYNEQFF. CDR3 DNA sequence: TGCAGTGCTAGAGGGAGGAGGAGTTCCTACAATGAGCAGTTCTTC.

This clonotype was seen more than once but under ten times. CDR3 coding DNA: TGCAGCGTTGGGGACAGTGCTAACTATGGCTACACCTTC. This codes for CSVGDSANYGYTF. J is TRBJ1-2 and V is TRBV29-1; 7 bases fit TRBD1. V gave up 4 bases and J gave up 0 bases; unmatched junction bases: 2. Germline CDR1 is SQVTM and CDR2 is ANQGSEA. The length of the CDR3 is 13 residues. The whole variable domain, filled in from reference TRBV29-1 and TRBJ1-2, reads SAVISQKPSRDICQRGTSLTIQCQVDSQVTMMFWYRQQPGQSLTLIATANQGSEATYESGFVIDKFPISRPNLTFSTLTVSNMSPEDSSIYLCSVGDSANYGYTFGSGTRLTVV.

This clonotype was found once. The chain combines TRBV6-1 with TRBJ2-2; D might be TRBD2 (6 bases). Germline V gene lookup returns CDR1 MNHNS and CDR2 SASEGT. This CDR3 contains 15 residues. Trimming removed 0 bases at V and 5 bases at J, with 10 bases between. Here the CDR3 DNA reads TGTGCCAGCAGTGAAGCGGGAGGCAAGACCGGGGAGCTGTTTTTT. Its protein product is CASSEAGGKTGELFF.

Ten or more counts support this clonotype. The chain links TRBV2 to TRBJ2-7; 8 bases map to TRBD1. This CDR3 region has 13 residues. CDR1 and CDR2 from the germline V gene are SNHLY and FYNNEI. Losses at the gene ends were 6 bases for V and 2 bases for J; bases not matched to a gene: 3. The DNA for the CDR3 is TGTGCCAGCAGCCCGACAGGGGCCTACGAGCAGTACTTC. It yields the protein CASSPTGAYEQYF.

The chain recombines TRBV24-1 with TRBJ2-1, with 11 bases fitting TRBD2. The ends lost 4 bases at V and 5 bases at J; junction bases unmatched: 9. The CDR3 runs to 17 residues. Germline V gives CDR1 KGHDR, CDR2 SFDVKD. The CDR3 region is CATSDRTSGPSNNEQFF. The CDR3 nucleotides are TGTGCCACCAGTGACCGGACTAGCGGGCCTTCAAACAATGAGCAGTTCTTC.

This clonotype has more than one count but fewer than ten. This rearrangement joins TRBV7-6 to TRBJ2-1, with unresolved D. This CDR3 is built from 14 residues. V was trimmed by 0 bases and J by 10 bases, leaving 13 bases between them. CDR1 SGHVS and CDR2 FNYEAQ come from the germline V gene. The CDR3 DNA sequence: TGTGCCAGCAGCTTAGCGTCAAACGTAGGGGAGCAGTTCTTC. Translated, it gives CASSLASNVGEQFF.